This passage covers 22 T cell receptor beta chains from one sample sequenced in a study of blood T cell repertoires in COVID-19. Profiling relied on immunoSEQ multiplex PCR, and the TCRdb table lists in-frame clones only, not all of them. Here the sample spans 150,000 to 200,000 clones, 87% being singletons. The sequenced sample consisted of peripheral blood. These receptors originate from a human donor in a cohort sampled during active COVID-19.

The chain joins TRBV30 to TRBJ1-3, with D tentatively TRBD1 (6 bases). CDR3 length equals 15 residues. Germline values: CDR1 GTSNPN, CDR2 SVGIG (reference sequence). Trimming shortened V by 1 base and J by 1 base, and 11 bases separated the two germline ends. CDR3 residues: CAWSGDRISGNTIYF. DNA for the CDR3: TGTGCCTGGAGTGGCGACAGGATATCTGGAAACACCATATATTTT.

The chain is built from TRBV7-6 and TRBJ2-3; TRBD2 matches 11 bases. This CDR3 has 18 amino acids. After removal of 4 bases from V and 4 bases from J, the junction contained 13 bases not matched to a gene. Per the germline V gene, CDR1 is SGHVS and CDR2 is FNYEAQ. CDR3 protein: CASSSRPGTSGSADTQYF. CDR3 bases: TGTGCCAGCAGCTCGCGCCCGGGGACTAGCGGAAGCGCAGATACGCAGTATTTT.

This chain joins TRBV30 and TRBJ1-2, with 8 bases that match TRBD1. CDR1 GTSNPN and CDR2 SVGIG come from the germline V gene (reference sequence). The junction had 10 bases not matched to a gene; V was cut back by 2 bases and J by 5 bases. The length of the CDR3 is 15 residues. Written as DNA, the CDR3 is TGTGCCTGGAGTTTCCCGGACAGGGCGCGATATGGCTACACCTTC. This codes for CAWSFPDRARYGYTF.

This clone was recorded once. This sequence joins TRBV5-5 and TRBJ2-5, with 10 bases identical to TRBD2. CDR1 is SGHKS and CDR2 is YYEKEE in the germline V gene (reference sequence). This CDR3 has 15 residues. The trim removed 4 bases at V and 2 bases at J, leaving 5 bases unmatched. This chain's CDR3 is CASSRGTSAQETQYF. The CDR3 DNA reads as TGTGCCAGCAGCAGGGGGACTAGCGCACAAGAGACCCAGTACTTC. Full variable domain (missing parts from reference TRBV5-5 and TRBJ2-5): DAGVTQSPTHLIKTRGQQVTLRCSPISGHKSVSWYQQVLGQGPQFIFQYYEKEERGRGNFPDRFSARQFPNYSSELNVNALLLGDSALYLCASSRGTSAQETQYFGPGTRLLVL.

In its sample, this clone was seen a few times. This sequence joins TRBV6-6 and TRBJ1-5, with D possibly being TRBD1 (5 bases). The CDR3 length is 14 residues. Germline V gives CDR1 MNHNY, CDR2 SVGAGI (reference sequence). V was shortened by 6 bases and J by 1 base, with 10 bases between the two germline ends. The CDR3 DNA reads as TGTGCCAGCAGCATGACAGAGAGCAATCAGCCCCAGCATTTT. This encodes CASSMTESNQPQHF.

The chain employs TRBV4-1 and TRBJ1-6; 8 bases align to TRBD1. CDR1 is MGHRA, CDR2 YSYEKL, per germline. The V segment lost 0 bases and the J segment 9 bases; nucleotides outside the gene matches: 4. This CDR3 has 15 amino acids. The CDR3 region has the DNA TGCGCCAGCAGCCAAGAGGACAGGGCGGGTTCACCCCTCCACTTT. Translating gives CASSQEDRAGSPLHF.

The CDR3: CASSVGDRGSHGYTF. Here the CDR3 DNA reads TGTGCCAGCAGCGTTGGGGACAGGGGGTCGCATGGCTACACCTTC. The V and J genes are TRBV9 and TRBJ1-2; 11 bases map to TRBD1. J lost 6 bases, V lost 2 bases, and 6 bases had no gene match. Germline V gene sequence: CDR1 SGDLS, CDR2 YYNGEE. The CDR3 runs to 15 residues.

The CDR3 nucleotides read TGTGCCAGCAGTCAGTGGGGGGGAGCGTTACGCGAGCAGTACTTC. Encoded protein: CASSQWGGALREQYF. The chain links TRBV6-2 or TRBV6-3 to TRBJ2-7; TRBD2 matches 7 bases. CDR1 is MNHEY and CDR2 is SVGEGT in the germline V gene. This CDR3 comprises 15 residues. Trimming cost V 5 bases and J 6 bases; bases outside gene matches: 13.

The rearrangement joins TRBV11-2 to TRBJ2-2; 10 bases are shared with TRBD2. J was trimmed by 5 bases and V by 1 base; bases with no gene match: 10. CDR3 size: 18 residues. The V gene's germline CDR1 is SGHAT and CDR2 FQNNGV. For the CDR3, the DNA is TGTGCCAGCAGCTTAGGACGGGCTAGCGGGAGCATTACCGGGGAGCTGTTTTTT. Its translation: CASSLGRASGSITGELFF.

The V and J genes are TRBV27 and TRBJ1-2; possibly TRBD1 for D (6 bases). V was trimmed by 5 bases and J by 5 bases, leaving 21 bases between them. The germline V gene encodes CDR1 MNHEY and CDR2 SMNVEV (reference sequence). The CDR3 is made up of 16 amino acids. The CDR3 reads CASSKLFEDSPYGYTF. The CDR3 nucleotides are TGTGCCAGCAGTAAGCTATTTGAGGACAGCCCTTATGGCTACACCTTC.

In its sample, this clone was seen a few times. The chain links TRBV11-2 to TRBJ1-2; D gene unclear. V was clipped by 0 bases and J by 10 bases, with 12 bases between them. Looked up from germline, CDR1 is SGHAT and CDR2 is FQNNGV. The CDR3 is made up of 13 amino acids. CDR3 sequence reads: CASSLDRDHDYTF. CDR3 bases: TGTGCCAGCAGCTTAGATCGGGATCACGACTACACCTTC.

DNA for the CDR3: TGTGCCAGCAGTTACGGAGTGGGGCTTTCCTACAATGAGCAGTTCTTC. Amino acids: CASSYGVGLSYNEQFF. The chain has TRBV6-2 or TRBV6-3 and TRBJ2-1; D may be TRBD1 (5 bases). The germline V and J ends were trimmed by 2 bases and 1 base, with 12 bases remaining between them. CDR3 length: 16 amino acids. CDR1 is MNHEY, CDR2 SVGEGT, per germline.

The gene calls are TRBV30 and TRBJ1-1, with unresolved D. V lost 3 bases, J lost 0 bases, and 8 bases lay in between. The CDR3 extends over 13 amino acids. Germline lookup yields CDR1 GTSNPN and CDR2 SVGIG (reference sequence). The CDR3 coding sequence is TGTGCCTGGAGAAACGGTTTGAACACTGAAGCTTTCTTT. Protein sequence: CAWRNGLNTEAFF.

This clone was observed once. CDR3 nucleotide sequence: TGTGCCAGCAGCCCGGCGGTGGTGGATACGCAGTATTTT. Translating gives CASSPAVVDTQYF. J is TRBJ2-3 and V is TRBV7-6; D is undetermined. CDR1 is SGHVS, CDR2 FNYEAQ, per germline. V lost 5 bases, J lost 6 bases, and 12 bases lay in between. The CDR3 runs 13 residues.

This chain connects TRBV3-1 (or the pseudogene TRBV3-2) to TRBJ1-2; 8 bases align to TRBD1. In germline, CDR1 is LGHDT, CDR2 YNNKEL (reference sequence). V lost 4 bases and J lost 8; bases outside the gene matches: 6. The CDR3 contains 13 residues. The CDR3, as DNA: TGTGCCAGCAGCCTTGGGACAGGTCGGGGCTACACCTTC. This translates into CASSLGTGRGYTF.

The J gene is TRBJ1-1, the V gene TRBV27, with TRBD1 matching 9 bases. The CDR3 covers 15 residues. Germline trimming cut 5 bases from V and 1 base from J; bases unmatched to any gene: 5. Germline-derived CDR1 and CDR2 are MNHEY and SMNVEV (reference sequence). CDR3 bases: TGTGCCAGCAGTCCAGGGGACAGGGCGAACACTGAAGCTTTCTTT. The encoded protein is CASSPGDRANTEAFF.

The chain has TRBV21-1 and TRBJ1-2. TRBV21-1 is noted as a pseudogene. The length of the CDR3 is 13 residues. The CDR3 coding sequence is TGTGCCAGCAGCGCCATAACGGGCTATGGCTACACCTTC. Translating gives CASSAITGYGYTF.

The gene calls are TRBV5-8 and TRBJ2-3; 9 positions agree with TRBD1. CDR3 length equals 17 residues. The V and J ends lost 0 bases and 4 bases, in that order; junction bases with no gene match: 9. Germline V gene data show CDR1 as SGHTS and CDR2 as YDEGEE. Here the CDR3 DNA reads TGTGCCAGCAGCTTGGCTTCGGACAGGGGAAAGGCAGATACGCAGTATTTT. It encodes CASSLASDRGKADTQYF.

For the CDR3, the DNA is TGTGCCAGCAGCTTTATTTCGGGACTAGCATACGAGCAGTACTTC. Its translation: CASSFISGLAYEQYF. This chain connects TRBV11-2 to TRBJ2-7; 9 bases match TRBD2. The CDR3 loop spans 15 amino acids. From germline, CDR1 is SGHAT and CDR2 FQNNGV. Trimming cost V 3 bases and J 4 bases; bases outside gene matches: 7.

The V gene is TRBV12-3 or TRBV12-4, the J gene TRBJ2-3; no clear D gene. The CDR3 is 11 residues long. Trimming pared 6 bases from V and 7 bases from J, leaving 8 bases between. CDR3 loop: CASRVYNTQYF. The CDR3 region has the DNA TGTGCCAGCAGGGTCTATAATACGCAGTATTTT.

The rearrangement uses TRBV30 and TRBJ2-7; 11 nucleotides line up with TRBD2. Germline values: CDR1 GTSNPN, CDR2 SVGIG (reference sequence). The trim removed 3 bases at V and 7 bases at J, leaving 14 bases unmatched. The CDR3 is 16 amino acids. As DNA, the CDR3 is TGTGCCTGGAGACGAGTAGCGGGGGGGGCCCAGGTGGAGCAGTACTTC. Translated: CAWRRVAGGAQVEQYF. The variable domain in full, completed from reference TRBV30 and TRBJ2-7, reads SQTIHQWPATLVQPVGSPLSLECTVEGTSNPNLYWYRQAAGRGLQLLFYSVGIGQISSEVPQNLSASRPQDRQFILSSKKLLLSDSGFYLCAWRRVAGGAQVEQYFGPGTRLTVT.

The J gene is TRBJ2-7, the V gene TRBV2, with TRBD2 as a possible D gene (5 bases). Trimming took 9 bases from V and 3 from J, leaving 12 bases between them. CDR3 length: 12 amino acids. Germline V gives CDR1 SNHLY, CDR2 FYNNEI. CDR3 nucleotide sequence: TGTGCCAGTCGAGGGCTAGGCTACGAGCAGTACTTC. This encodes CASRGLGYEQYF.